The present entry profiles one TCR beta chain with its context. Antigen: not known. Repertoires were generated with immunoSEQ multiplex PCR, while TCRdb's copy carries only in-frame clones and drops some. The data show over 60,000 clones, with around nine tenths seen just once and 35% to 45% held by the top ten. The entry originates in a study of radiotherapy plus CTLA-4 blockade in lung cancer. Germline V CDR1 and CDR2: MDHEN, SYDVKM. J gave up 9 bases and V 4 bases, and 12 bases lay outside the gene matches. The CDR3 is made up of 15 amino acids. Study outcomes and limitations: Blood-borne expansion of tumor-derived TCR clones followed radiotherapy plus ipilimumab.

The sequence was collected from a human donor with non-small cell lung cancer that progressed on radiotherapy plus ipilimumab. Sequences were derived from peripheral blood, sampled from a patient treated with radiotherapy plus ipilimumab. This chain uses TRBV28 with TRBJ2-7, with TRBD1 matching over 10 bases. The CDR3 bases are TGTGCCAGCAGTTCGGGACAGGGGAATGCTATGCGGCAGTACTTC. Translation: CASSSGQGNAMRQYF.